This T cell receptor (beta chain) was sequenced for a study of identical twins. The study, taken as a whole, reports: Models underestimated how often monozygotic twins shared out-of-frame TCR alpha. Twins' surplus sharing was weaker for beta out-of-frame sequences.

Every donor was a healthy Caucasian. Germline V gene lookup returns CDR1 MNHEY and CDR2 SMNVEV (reference sequence). The CDR3 runs 14 residues. Unmatched junction bases numbered 7, after V lost 8 bases and J lost 0 bases. Unique molecular identifiers were in the cDNA, with template-switch universal primer binding. TCRdb re-analysed the 5' RACE reads in MiXCR, keeping a single row per CDR3 protein. The data show about 720,000 distinct CDR3 sequences, around 8.3% seen once. This clonotype has only a few counts. Antigen unknown. These sequences were also reported in another study, on yellow fever vaccine responses in identical twins.

The sample was PBMCs. The source of this sequence is a woman aged 18-29 years in good health. This chain links TRBV27 with TRBJ2-7; 7 bases map to TRBD1. CDR3 nucleotide sequence: TGTGCCAGCTGCGCGACAGGGATCTCCTACGAGCAGTACTTC. This translates into CASCATGISYEQYF.